The sample holds a few counts of the clone carrying this T cell receptor beta chain. Its antigen remains unidentified. The data derive from a study of T-cell memory formation after mild COVID-19. Looking at the study overall: The study found TCR clusters largely donor specific.

Study-wide findings and caveats: That cross-reactive memory joined was suggested by some responding clones appearing in pre-infection memory. Second-wave clones reaching peak frequency on day 37 lacked confirmed SARS-CoV-2 specificity. Clones that contracted from day 15 to 85 had balanced CD4/CD8; later expanders were CD4+ biased.

Germline V lookup: CDR1 MRHNA, CDR2 SNTAGT. Trimming removed 2 bases from V and 3 bases from J; junction bases left unmatched: 1. This CDR3 comprises 14 residues. One entry per CDR3 protein, called by TCRdb with MiXCR from the 5' RACE reads. The sample contains 450,000 to 650,000 distinct CDR3 sequences, 20% of which appear only once. Sequences were obtained from PBMCs or a T cell subset sorted from them (not recorded which). V gene TRBV6-4 combines with J gene TRBJ2-3; TRBD2 matches at 8 bases. The clonotype was recovered from an adult woman who had mild COVID-19 (a few samples of this study predate the infection). Cell type and time point are not known. As DNA, the CDR3 is TGTGCCAGCAGTGACACGGGGGGGACAGATACGCAGTATTTT. The encoded protein is CASSDTGGTDTQYF.